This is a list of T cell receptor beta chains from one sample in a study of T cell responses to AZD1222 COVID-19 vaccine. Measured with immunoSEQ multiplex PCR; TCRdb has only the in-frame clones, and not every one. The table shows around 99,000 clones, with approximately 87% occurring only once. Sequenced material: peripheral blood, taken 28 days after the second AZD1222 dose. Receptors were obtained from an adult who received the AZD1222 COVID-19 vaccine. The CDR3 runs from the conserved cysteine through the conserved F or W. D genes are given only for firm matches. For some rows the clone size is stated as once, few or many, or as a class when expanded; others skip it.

CDR3nt: TGTGCCAGCAGCTTGTACTACGAGCAGTACTTC
CDR3aa: CASSLYYEQYF
d_gene: NA
j_gene: TRBJ2-7
len: 11
abundance: NA
v_gene: TRBV6-2/TRBV6-3

CDR3nt: TGTGCCAGCAGCCAAGCCCCTAGAGAGGGCACTGAAGCTTTCTTT
CDR3aa: CASSQAPREGTEAFF
d_gene: NA
j_gene: TRBJ1-1
len: 15
abundance: NA
v_gene: TRBV4-2

CDR3nt: TGCGCCAGCAGCCACCCGAATCAGCCCCAGCATTTT
CDR3aa: CASSHPNQPQHF
d_gene: NA
j_gene: TRBJ1-5
len: 12
abundance: once
v_gene: TRBV4-1

CDR3nt: TGTGCCAGTAGTATTACGCGAGGCCGGGACACCGGGGAGCTGTTTTTT
CDR3aa: CASSITRGRDTGELFF
d_gene: NA
j_gene: TRBJ2-2
len: 16
abundance: NA
v_gene: TRBV19

CDR3nt: TGTGCCTGGAGCTCCCTCGGCAGGGACGAGCAGTACTTC
CDR3aa: CAWSSLGRDEQYF
d_gene: NA
j_gene: TRBJ2-7
len: 13
abundance: few
v_gene: TRBV30

CDR3nt: TGTGCCAGCTCATCCCTAGCGACCCTTTCCTACGAGCAGTACTTC
CDR3aa: CASSSLATLSYEQYF
d_gene: NA
j_gene: TRBJ2-7
len: 15
abundance: NA
v_gene: TRBV18

CDR3nt: TGTGCCACCAGCAGAGGGACAGCACAAGGGGGCTACACCTTC
CDR3aa: CATSRGTAQGGYTF
d_gene: NA
j_gene: TRBJ1-2
len: 14
abundance: NA
v_gene: TRBV15

CDR3nt: TGTGCCAGCTCACCGCTTTCGGGCAGCCTCCCTAAAGCCACTGAAGCTTTCTTT
CDR3aa: CASSPLSGSLPKATEAFF
d_gene: NA
j_gene: TRBJ1-1
len: 18
abundance: once
v_gene: TRBV18

CDR3nt: TGTGCCAGCAGCCTCCGGACAGGGGGAGAAGAAAAACTGTTTTTT
CDR3aa: CASSLRTGGEEKLFF
d_gene: TRBD1
j_gene: TRBJ1-4
len: 15
abundance: few
v_gene: TRBV3-1/TRBV3-2

CDR3nt: TGTGCCTGGAGTCCGGGGGCTGGCTACACCTTC
CDR3aa: CAWSPGAGYTF
d_gene: NA
j_gene: TRBJ1-2
len: 11
abundance: NA
v_gene: TRBV30

CDR3nt: TGTGCCAGCAGCCCCCGGGACAGGGAGAACACTGAAGCTTTCTTT
CDR3aa: CASSPRDRENTEAFF
d_gene: TRBD1
j_gene: TRBJ1-1
len: 15
abundance: NA
v_gene: TRBV7-8

CDR3nt: TGCGCCAGCAGTGAGTCGCCGCGGACAGGGTCCTATGGCTACACCTTC
CDR3aa: CASSESPRTGSYGYTF
d_gene: TRBD1
j_gene: TRBJ1-2
len: 16
abundance: NA
v_gene: TRBV10-2

CDR3nt: TGTGCCAGCAGCCAAGATGGGGGGCGGATTTCTGGCTACACCTTC
CDR3aa: CASSQDGGRISGYTF
d_gene: NA
j_gene: TRBJ1-2
len: 15
abundance: NA
v_gene: TRBV14

CDR3nt: TGTGCCATCAGTGTCGGAGCGGGGGACACAGATACGCAGTATTTT
CDR3aa: CAISVGAGDTDTQYF
d_gene: TRBD2
j_gene: TRBJ2-3
len: 15
abundance: NA
v_gene: TRBV10-3

CDR3nt: TGTGCCAGCTCACCAATAGGTAGTAATGAGCAGTTCTTC
CDR3aa: CASSPIGSNEQFF
d_gene: NA
j_gene: TRBJ2-1
len: 13
abundance: NA
v_gene: TRBV18

CDR3nt: TGTGCCAGCAGCTTGTCTCCCACCGGGGAGCTGTTTTTT
CDR3aa: CASSLSPTGELFF
d_gene: NA
j_gene: TRBJ2-2
len: 13
abundance: NA
v_gene: TRBV11-3

CDR3nt: TGTGCCAGCAGACCCGGACAGGGGGCGAATGAGCAGTTCTTC
CDR3aa: CASRPGQGANEQFF
d_gene: TRBD1
j_gene: TRBJ2-1
len: 14
abundance: once
v_gene: TRBV7-2

CDR3nt: TGTGCCAGCAGCCCGATAGGTGGTGGGGGGCGCTACACCTTC
CDR3aa: CASSPIGGGGRYTF
d_gene: NA
j_gene: TRBJ1-2
len: 14
abundance: few
v_gene: TRBV11-2

CDR3nt: TGTGCCAGCAGCGTACTCCTCCGAGGGGAGACCCAGTACTTC
CDR3aa: CASSVLLRGETQYF
d_gene: NA
j_gene: TRBJ2-5
len: 14
abundance: NA
v_gene: TRBV9

CDR3nt: TGTGCCAGCAGCTCAAACCCAGGGGGGGTACTAGCGGGAGTCGGTGAGCAGTTCTTC
CDR3aa: CASSSNPGGVLAGVGEQFF
d_gene: TRBD2
j_gene: TRBJ2-1
len: 19
abundance: NA
v_gene: TRBV7-6

CDR3nt: TGTGCCAGCAGCCGCGGACACCGATTGTTTGTTTTCTTT
CDR3aa: CASSRGHRLFVFF
d_gene: NA
j_gene: TRBJ1-1
len: 13
abundance: NA
v_gene: TRBV3-1/TRBV3-2

CDR3nt: TGTGCCGTCGGACAGGGCGCTGAAGCTTTCTTT
CDR3aa: CAVGQGAEAFF
d_gene: TRBD1
j_gene: TRBJ1-1
len: 11
abundance: NA
v_gene: TRBV6-5

CDR3nt: TGTGCCAGCAGTTTATCCCGGGGACGGAGAAATGAAAAACTGTTTTTT
CDR3aa: CASSLSRGRRNEKLFF
d_gene: NA
j_gene: TRBJ1-4
len: 16
abundance: NA
v_gene: TRBV27

CDR3nt: TGCGCCAGCAGCTTGCGGCAGGCCAACACTGAAGCTTTCTTT
CDR3aa: CASSLRQANTEAFF
d_gene: NA
j_gene: TRBJ1-1
len: 14
abundance: NA
v_gene: TRBV5-1

CDR3nt: TGCAGTGCTAGCGTCGGGGAGACCCAGTACTTC
CDR3aa: CSASVGETQYF
d_gene: NA
j_gene: TRBJ2-5
len: 11
abundance: NA
v_gene: TRBV20-1

CDR3nt: TGTGCCAGCAGCTTAGGAGGCGGGATAGCGAGCTTC
CDR3aa: CASSLGGGIASF
d_gene: NA
j_gene: TRBJ2-7
len: 12
abundance: NA
v_gene: TRBV11-2

CDR3nt: TGTGCCAGCAGTTTCCAGGGTGATGCTTTCTTT
CDR3aa: CASSFQGDAFF
d_gene: NA
j_gene: TRBJ1-1
len: 11
abundance: NA
v_gene: TRBV6-5

CDR3nt: TGTGCCAGCAGTTTAACAGGGGGTAAACTGTTTTTT
CDR3aa: CASSLTGGKLFF
d_gene: TRBD1
j_gene: TRBJ1-4
len: 12
abundance: NA
v_gene: TRBV27

CDR3nt: TGTGCCAGCAGCTTGCCCAGACTAGGCTCCTACGAGCAGTACTTC
CDR3aa: CASSLPRLGSYEQYF
d_gene: NA
j_gene: TRBJ2-7
len: 15
abundance: once
v_gene: TRBV7-2

CDR3nt: TGTGCCAGCAGCTCACCGGGACTAGCAACCTTCGAGCAGTACTTC
CDR3aa: CASSSPGLATFEQYF
d_gene: TRBD2
j_gene: TRBJ2-7
len: 15
abundance: NA
v_gene: TRBV7-8

CDR3nt: TGTGCCAGTAGCTCCCAGCCGCGGGCAGGGGGCAACGGCTACACCTTC
CDR3aa: CASSSQPRAGGNGYTF
d_gene: TRBD1
j_gene: TRBJ1-2
len: 16
abundance: NA
v_gene: TRBV19

CDR3nt: TGCGCCAGCAGCCCACCAGGGTACACTGAAGCTTTCTTT
CDR3aa: CASSPPGYTEAFF
d_gene: NA
j_gene: TRBJ1-1
len: 13
abundance: NA
v_gene: TRBV4-1

CDR3nt: TGTGCCAGCAGTTTGGGAGCTAGGGGGGAAGCTTTCTTT
CDR3aa: CASSLGARGEAFF
d_gene: NA
j_gene: TRBJ1-1
len: 13
abundance: NA
v_gene: TRBV27

CDR3nt: TGTGCCACCTCCCGGGGGTCCGGGGTTCGGTTCTTC
CDR3aa: CATSRGSGVRFF
d_gene: NA
j_gene: TRBJ2-1
len: 12
abundance: NA
v_gene: TRBV6-5

CDR3nt: TGTGCCAGCATCAGCACAGGGGGCGCCTATGGCTACACCTTC
CDR3aa: CASISTGGAYGYTF
d_gene: TRBD1
j_gene: TRBJ1-2
len: 14
abundance: NA
v_gene: TRBV28

CDR3nt: TGTGCCAGTAGTATTCGGGCAGGGGAGAATGAAAAACTGTTTTTT
CDR3aa: CASSIRAGENEKLFF
d_gene: NA
j_gene: TRBJ1-4
len: 15
abundance: NA
v_gene: TRBV19

CDR3nt: TGTGCCAGCAGCCTGGACGATACGCAGTATTTT
CDR3aa: CASSLDDTQYF
d_gene: NA
j_gene: TRBJ2-3
len: 11
abundance: NA
v_gene: TRBV7-9

CDR3nt: TGTGCCAGCAGCTTACGTGGAACTGGAAACTACCATGGCTACACCTTC
CDR3aa: CASSLRGTGNYHGYTF
d_gene: NA
j_gene: TRBJ1-2
len: 16
abundance: NA
v_gene: TRBV7-9

CDR3nt: TGTGCCAGCCTCTCAGGAAAGGGCCTGATCGGGGCAGATACGCAGTATTTT
CDR3aa: CASLSGKGLIGADTQYF
d_gene: NA
j_gene: TRBJ2-3
len: 17
abundance: NA
v_gene: TRBV19